This T cell receptor (beta chain) is drawn from a study of vaccination effects on CD4 cells after COVID-19. Turning to the study itself: Culturing of a few million PBMC per well took place with around 10 IU/ml IL-2 and approximately 10 ug/ml peptides. Overall study findings and caveats: Marked clonal contraction was seen in infection- and vaccine-induced clones late after vaccination. The study had few convalescent patients and no early post-infection timepoints.

Concerning this clone: Its antigen is not identified.

Only in-frame clones appear in the TCRdb table, and some are missing; sequencing was by immunoSEQ multiplex PCR. The sample lists approximately 58,000 clones, 70% to 80% seen once, with approximately 3% in the top ten. Isolation of CD4+ T cells took place after 10 to 11 days of culture. Absence of prior SARS-CoV-2 infection characterized the vaccine recipients, who showed negative nucleocapsid antibodies. The CDR3 runs 15 residues. Germline values: CDR1 SGHKS, CDR2 YYEKEE (reference sequence). V was trimmed by 5 bases and J by 1 base, leaving 15 bases between them. The chain links TRBV5-5 to TRBJ1-1; D call uncertain. Sequencing used CD4+ T cells from PBMCs cultured without peptide, obtained before COVID-19 vaccination. The receptor's source is a human donor who received a COVID-19 vaccine. CDR3: CASSSFDRQNTEAFF. DNA of the CDR3: TGTGCCAGCAGTTCTTTTGACCGGCAGAACACTGAAGCTTTCTTT.